A selection of T cell receptor beta chains follows, all from one sample in a study of shared clonotypes between healthy human individuals. The table came from immunoSEQ multiplex PCR; TCRdb's copy has only in-frame clones and leaves some out. The table records roughly 2.2 million clones, approximately 93% of them present only once. The sequenced sample consisted of naive CD4+ T cells from PBMCs. The receptors shown here come from a man younger than 35 in good health. Some clones in this sample may be carry-over from other donors' samples. CDR3s leave out the opening cysteine and the closing phenylalanine or tryptophan. The size entry is marked missing in some rows and otherwise reads once, few, many or a size class.

TRBV30	.	AWSVGRALAGELRQY
TRBV28	.	ASTDRQGRHEQY
TRBV11-2	.	ASSDRSTDTQY
TRBV6-1	.	ASSSHGLEGYT
TRBV5-3	.	ARSFRTYYGYT
TRBV5-6	.	ASSLVPGQGRTQY
TRBV4-1	once	ASSQGASGRVDTGELF
TRBV5-1	.	ASSLTGLTGTGELF
TRBV5-1	.	ASSLDDRVMNTEAF
TRBV18	.	ASSPLRETQY
TRBV7-3	.	ASSFNRGETEAF
TRBV28	.	ASSALPAGEQF
TRBV5-1	.	ASSLAYAGARSTDTQY
TRBV25-1	.	ASSVAGTGVYEQY
TRBV7-7	once	ASSLHSSNEQF
TRBV15	.	ATSRVRGVNTGELF
TRBV2	.	ASSELGRSR
TRBV28	.	ASRSPGQGSVYEQY
TRBV18	.	ASSPGTSAHEQY
TRBV7-3	.	ASSFDRGNTGELF
TRBV15	.	ATSLRGLNTEAF
TRBV13	.	ASSLRPGLGNTEAF
TRBV27	.	ASSTPSRHGETQY